The 30 T cell receptor beta chains in this list originate from one sample, sequenced in a study of cytomegalovirus exposure and HLA in healthy donors. Amplification used 60 Vbeta primers and 13 Jbeta primers. The protocol was immunoSEQ multiplex PCR, while the TCRdb copy is restricted to in-frame clones and leaves out a portion. The sample has about 170,000 clones; around 81% are singletons. Specimen: PBMCs. The origin of the receptors is a woman in her 30s in good health and CMV-seropositive.

This chain joins TRBV13 and TRBJ2-3; the D gene is possibly TRBD1 (6 bases). The germline V gene encodes CDR1 PRHDT and CDR2 FYEKMQ (reference sequence). The CDR3 is 17 amino acids. V lost 5 bases and J lost 3, with 21 bases in between. The CDR3 is CASSQTNLGAKTDTQYF. Here the CDR3 DNA reads TGTGCCAGCAGCCAAACTAATTTGGGGGCCAAAACAGATACGCAGTATTTT.

V gene TRBV5-6 combines with J gene TRBJ2-5; 8 bases are a match to TRBD1. The J call may be mistaken, given a closer DNA end match to TRBJ2-7. CDR3 size: 15 residues. Germline assignment: CDR1 SGHDT and CDR2 YYEEEE. CDR3: CASSRSDRVTGEQYF. The DNA for the CDR3 is TGTGCCAGCAGCAGATCGGACAGGGTGACTGGCGAGCAGTACTTC.

V and J are TRBV6-5 and TRBJ2-3; D may be TRBD2 (6 bases). The germline V gene has CDR1 MNHEY and CDR2 SVGAGI. The V end lost 5 bases, the J end lost 2 bases, and 11 bases lay between the germline ends. The CDR3 totals 14 residues. CDR3 sequence reads: CASSLAHATDTQYF. The CDR3, as DNA: TGTGCCAGCAGTCTAGCGCATGCCACAGATACGCAGTATTTT.

V usage is TRBV27 and J usage is TRBJ1-1; D unclear. The CDR3 is 10 amino acids. The germline gives CDR1 MNHEY, CDR2 SMNVEV (reference sequence). V lost 8 bases, J lost 4 bases, and 5 bases lay in between. As DNA, the CDR3 is TGTGCCAGCGGCCGCACTGAAGCTTTCTTT. As protein: CASGRTEAFF.

About this clone: Other DNA sequences in the same sample also yield this CDR3. The chain joins TRBV5-1 to TRBJ2-5; 11 nucleotides align to TRBD2. Germline lookup yields CDR1 SGHRS and CDR2 YFSETQ. The ends lost 0 bases at V and 2 bases at J; junction bases unmatched: 0. This CDR3 has 15 residues. The CDR3 sequence is CASSLGLAGQETQYF. The DNA of the CDR3 is TGCGCCAGCAGCTTGGGACTAGCGGGGCAAGAGACCCAGTACTTC.

This sequence joins TRBV5-6 and TRBJ1-3, with no clear D. The CDR3 sequence is 18 residues long. V gave up 2 bases and J gave up 0 bases, with 18 bases separating them. Germline V gene data show CDR1 as SGHDT and CDR2 as YYEEEE. The CDR3 sequence is CASSFPPSRGPSGNTIYF. The CDR3 nucleotides are TGTGCCAGCAGCTTTCCTCCCTCTCGAGGCCCCTCTGGAAACACCATATATTTT.

The chain combines TRBV7-9 with TRBJ2-3; a possible D gene is TRBD2 (5 bases). The CDR3 sequence is 16 residues long. CDR1 SEHNR and CDR2 FQNEAQ come from the germline V gene (reference sequence). V lost 5 bases and J 8 bases, leaving 23 bases between the germline ends. CDR3 residues: CASSPRQVPRGGTQYF. CDR3 sequence (DNA): TGTGCCAGCAGCCCACGGCAGGTTCCTCGCGGAGGTACGCAGTATTTT.

The chain couples TRBV7-9 to TRBJ2-1, with 16 bases matching TRBD2. Per germline, CDR1 SEHNR and CDR2 FQNEAQ (reference sequence). The CDR3 totals 19 residues. Unmatched junction bases numbered 13, after V lost 5 bases and J lost 6 bases. CDR3 in amino acids: CASSTGGLAGGQNRNEQFF. In DNA form, the CDR3 reads TGTGCCAGCAGCACCGGGGGACTAGCGGGGGGGCAGAATCGCAATGAGCAGTTCTTC.

J is TRBJ2-7 and V is TRBV27; unclear D gene. Germline CDR1 reads MNHEY; CDR2 reads SMNVEV (reference sequence). Between the trimmed V and J ends, which lost 6 bases and 4 bases, there was a span of 22 bases. The length of the CDR3 is 16 residues. The CDR3 is CASSPKPGYWPYEQYF. CDR3 DNA: TGTGCCAGCAGCCCAAAACCCGGGTACTGGCCTTACGAGCAGTACTTC.

This chain uses TRBV18 with TRBJ2-7, with TRBD1 identical over 8 bases. The CDR3 has 16 residues. V lost 3 bases, J lost 2 bases, and 9 bases stayed unmatched. Germline values: CDR1 KGHSH, CDR2 LQKENI. The CDR3 spells CASSPRAGTGPYEQYF. The CDR3 bases are TGTGCCAGCTCACCCAGAGCCGGGACAGGTCCCTACGAGCAGTACTTC.

The rearrangement joins TRBV11-2 to TRBJ1-1; D is ambiguous. The CDR3 has 13 amino acids. Trimming pared 5 bases from V and 1 base from J, leaving 8 bases between. Germline assignment: CDR1 SGHAT and CDR2 FQNNGV. The CDR3 protein is CASSTRENTEAFF. The CDR3 region has the DNA TGTGCCAGCAGCACACGGGAGAACACTGAAGCTTTCTTT.

The V call is TRBV5-1, the J call TRBJ1-1; D perhaps matches TRBD1 (5 bases). The CDR3 is 16 amino acids. V lost 2 bases and J 1 base, leaving 15 bases between the germline ends. Per the germline V gene, CDR1 is SGHRS and CDR2 is YFSETQ. The CDR3 loop is CASSFGVWGGNTEAFF. For the CDR3, the DNA is TGCGCCAGCAGCTTTGGCGTATGGGGGGGGAACACTGAAGCTTTCTTT.

Only a few counts were recorded for this clone. The chain links TRBV5-1 to TRBJ2-2, with 8 bases lining up with TRBD2. This CDR3 has 15 amino acids. Losses at the gene ends were 7 bases for V and 6 bases for J; bases not matched to a gene: 11. Per the germline V gene, CDR1 is SGHRS and CDR2 is YFSETQ. Here the CDR3 reads CASGPGGPKAGELFF. The CDR3 nucleotides read TGCGCCAGCGGCCCGGGAGGGCCTAAGGCCGGGGAGCTGTTTTTT.

This chain connects TRBV5-4 to TRBJ2-1; 9 bases are shared with TRBD2. The CDR3 contains 15 residues. The germline V gene has CDR1 SGHNT and CDR2 YYREEE (reference sequence). V trimming: 6 bases; J trimming: 5 bases; junction bases outside the gene matches: 9. The CDR3 DNA is TGTGCCAGCACCCCGGGACTAGCAGGAAACAATGAGCAGTTCTTC. Translated, it gives CASTPGLAGNNEQFF.

The V and J genes are TRBV19 and TRBJ2-3; 16 bases are shared with TRBD2. Trimming at V came to 5 bases and at J to 4 bases, leaving 6 bases not matched to a gene. The CDR3 is 17 residues long. Germline CDR1 LNHDA, CDR2 SQIVND (reference sequence). CDR3 nucleotides: TGTGCCAGTAGTTGGGGACTAGCGGGGGGGCCGGCAGATACGCAGTATTTT. Translating gives CASSWGLAGGPADTQYF.

V is TRBV5-1 and J is TRBJ1-1; D is unclear. The germline V gene has CDR1 SGHRS and CDR2 YFSETQ. V was trimmed by 4 bases and J by 6 bases, leaving 13 bases between them. This CDR3 comprises 13 residues. The CDR3 protein is CASSPQIEAEAFF. CDR3 DNA: TGCGCCAGCAGCCCGCAGATTGAAGCTGAAGCTTTCTTT.

This rearrangement joins TRBV15 to TRBJ1-5, with 7 bases aligning to TRBD1. Germline values: CDR1 LNHNV, CDR2 YYDKDF (reference sequence). The CDR3 covers 14 residues. With V trimmed by 5 bases and J by 3 bases, 4 bases remained unmatched. The CDR3 loop reads CATSGGQLNQPQHF. The CDR3 DNA reads TGTGCCACCAGCGGGGGACAGCTCAATCAGCCCCAGCATTTT.

The chain uses TRBV27 and TRBJ1-2; TRBD1 agrees at 9 bases. This CDR3 contains 15 residues. Trimming took 6 bases from V and 0 from J; bases not matched to a gene: 5. Germline loops: CDR1 MNHEY, CDR2 SMNVEV (reference sequence). The CDR3 loop is CASRRDRATNYGYTF. The CDR3 bases are TGTGCCAGCAGAAGGGACAGGGCGACTAACTATGGCTACACCTTC.

This chain connects TRBV5-6 to TRBJ2-1; TRBD1 matches at 7 bases. With 0 bases clipped from V and 8 bases from J, the junction kept 8 bases outside the gene matches. Germline CDR1 is SGHDT and CDR2 is YYEEEE. This CDR3 is 15 amino acids long. CDR3 in amino acids: CASSLEDRVADEQFF. In DNA, the CDR3 is TGTGCCAGCAGCTTGGAAGACAGGGTAGCCGATGAGCAGTTCTTC.

In this sample, this clone turned up once. This chain links TRBV29-1 with TRBJ2-3, with a weak D call TRBD1 (5 bases). The V and J ends lost 3 bases and 0 bases respectively, with 10 bases between them. Germline loops: CDR1 SQVTM, CDR2 ANQGSEA. This CDR3 region has 14 residues. The CDR3 DNA reads as TGCAGCGTTGATGGGGCCCTAAGCACAGATACGCAGTATTTT. It codes for CSVDGALSTDTQYF.

The chain links TRBV10-1 to TRBJ2-1; the match to TRBD2 covers 13 bases. The CDR3 extends over 14 amino acids. V shed 5 bases and J 10 bases; nucleotides not matched to a gene: 5. Germline loops: CDR1 WNHNN, CDR2 SYGVQD (reference sequence). CDR3 DNA: TGCGCCAGCAGTACTAGCGGGAGGGCTAGGGAGCAGTTCTTC. Translation: CASSTSGRAREQFF.

The chain carries TRBV6-5 and TRBJ2-7; TRBD1 agrees at 11 bases. Unmatched junction bases numbered 7, after V lost 5 bases and J lost 7 bases. Germline-derived CDR1 and CDR2 are MNHEY and SVGAGI. The CDR3 is 14 residues long. The CDR3 DNA reads as TGTGCCAGCAGTCGCGGACAGGGGGCGTTAGAGCAGTACTTC. As protein: CASSRGQGALEQYF.

This chain joins TRBV14 and TRBJ2-7, with D possibly matching TRBD1 (5 bases). V was cut by 0 bases and J by 7 bases, with 13 bases left in between. The CDR3 is 14 residues long. The germline V gene has CDR1 SGHDN and CDR2 FVKESK. CDR3 sequence reads: CASSQDGQGGEQYF. The CDR3 region has the DNA TGTGCCAGCAGCCAAGATGGGCAGGGTGGTGAGCAGTACTTC.

This chain uses TRBV7-2 with TRBJ2-1; 7 bases are shared with TRBD2. Trimming removed 3 bases from V and 1 base from J; junction bases left unmatched: 3. The CDR3 is 15 residues long. The germline V gene encodes CDR1 SGHTA and CDR2 FQGNSA. In DNA form, the CDR3 reads TGTGCCAGCAGCTTGTGGGAGGGTTCCTACAATGAGCAGTTCTTC. Protein product: CASSLWEGSYNEQFF.

This clone was recorded a few times. The chain recombines TRBV9 with TRBJ2-2, with D possibly TRBD1 on 5 matching bases. V gave up 3 bases and J gave up 5 bases, with 11 bases separating them. This CDR3 has 14 residues. CDR1 is SGDLS and CDR2 is YYNGEE in the germline V gene. The CDR3 spells CASSATTGTGELFF. The CDR3 DNA sequence: TGTGCCAGCAGCGCGACAACAGGAACCGGGGAGCTGTTTTTT.

The DNA of the CDR3 is TGTGCCAGCAGGACCTTAGCGGAATACGAGCAGTACTTC. It yields the protein CASRTLAEYEQYF. The rearrangement joins TRBV6-5 to TRBJ2-7; maybe TRBD2 (6 bases). The CDR3 consists of 13 residues. The germline CDR1 and CDR2 sequences are MNHEY and SVGAGI. Trimming pared 6 bases from V and 4 bases from J, leaving 13 bases between.

The rearrangement joins TRBV7-6 to TRBJ2-5; D is unclear. V lost 4 bases and J lost 5, with 14 bases in between. CDR3 length: 14 amino acids. The V gene's germline CDR1 is SGHVS and CDR2 FNYEAQ. In DNA, the CDR3 is TGTGCCAGCAGCTCAATGGTGGGTAGCGAGACCCAGTACTTC. The encoded protein is CASSSMVGSETQYF. Filled out from reference TRBV7-6 and TRBJ2-5, the complete variable domain reads GAGVSQSPRYKVTKRGQDVALRCDPISGHVSLYWYRQALGQGPEFLTYFNYEAQQDKSGLPNDRFSAERPEGSISTLTIQRTEQRDSAMYRCASSSMVGSETQYFGPGTRLLVL.

The chain carries TRBV7-9 and TRBJ2-7; 8 bases line up with TRBD1. The CDR3 consists of 15 residues. The junction had 9 bases not matched to a gene; V was cut back by 4 bases and J by 4 bases. Germline V gives CDR1 SEHNR, CDR2 FQNEAQ (reference sequence). CDR3 coding DNA: TGTGCCAGCAGCTCGAGGACAGGGTGGAGTTACGAGCAGTACTTC. This encodes CASSSRTGWSYEQYF.

The V gene is TRBV19, the J gene TRBJ2-2; TRBD2 aligns across 7 bases. This CDR3 region has 14 residues. The V segment lost 4 bases and the J segment 13 bases; nucleotides outside the gene matches: 12. Germline lookup yields CDR1 LNHDA and CDR2 SQIVND (reference sequence). Written as DNA, the CDR3 is TGTGCCAGTAGTACAGCATTGTGGCGGGAGAGGCTGTTTTTT. This sequence encodes CASSTALWRERLFF. Full variable domain (missing parts from reference TRBV19 and TRBJ2-2): DGGITQSPKYLFRKEGQNVTLSCEQNLNHDAMYWYRQDPGQGLRLIYYSQIVNDFQKGDIAEGYSVSREKKESFPLTVTSAQKNPTAFYLCASSTALWRERLFFGEGSRLTVL.

The V gene is TRBV5-1, the J gene TRBJ2-7; tentatively, D is TRBD1 (5 bases). V was clipped by 2 bases and J by 5 bases, with 14 bases between them. This CDR3 contains 14 residues. CDR1 is SGHRS and CDR2 is YFSETQ in the germline V gene. CDR3 in amino acids: CASSLAGKAHEQYF. For the CDR3, the DNA is TGCGCCAGCAGCTTAGCAGGGAAGGCCCACGAGCAGTACTTC.